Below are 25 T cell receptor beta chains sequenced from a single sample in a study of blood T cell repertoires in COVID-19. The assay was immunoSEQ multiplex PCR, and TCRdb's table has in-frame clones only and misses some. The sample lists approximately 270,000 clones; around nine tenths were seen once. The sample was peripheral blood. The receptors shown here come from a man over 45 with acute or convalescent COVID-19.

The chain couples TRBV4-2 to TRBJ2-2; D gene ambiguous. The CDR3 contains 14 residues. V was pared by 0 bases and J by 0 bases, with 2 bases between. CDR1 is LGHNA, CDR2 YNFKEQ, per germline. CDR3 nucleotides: TGTGCCAGCAGCCAAGACGCGAACACCGGGGAGCTGTTTTTT. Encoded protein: CASSQDANTGELFF.

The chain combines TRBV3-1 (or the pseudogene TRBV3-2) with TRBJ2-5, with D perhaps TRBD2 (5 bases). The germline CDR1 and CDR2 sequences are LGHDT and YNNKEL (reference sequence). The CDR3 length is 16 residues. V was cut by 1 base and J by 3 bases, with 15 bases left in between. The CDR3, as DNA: TGTGCCAGCAGCCAAGCCGGACTGTCCGAAAAAGAGACCCAGTACTTC. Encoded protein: CASSQAGLSEKETQYF.

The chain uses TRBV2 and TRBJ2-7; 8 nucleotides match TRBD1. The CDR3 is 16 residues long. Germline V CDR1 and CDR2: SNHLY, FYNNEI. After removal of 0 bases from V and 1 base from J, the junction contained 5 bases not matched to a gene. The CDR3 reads CASSEASRTGSYEQYF. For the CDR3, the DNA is TGTGCCAGCAGTGAAGCTTCAAGGACAGGGTCCTACGAGCAGTACTTC.

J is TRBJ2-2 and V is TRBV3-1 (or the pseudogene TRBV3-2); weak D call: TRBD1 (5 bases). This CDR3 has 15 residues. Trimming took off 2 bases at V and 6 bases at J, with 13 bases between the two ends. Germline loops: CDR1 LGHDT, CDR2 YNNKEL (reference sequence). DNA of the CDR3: TGTGCCAGCAGCCAACCAGTGGGGCCTGCCGGGGAGCTGTTTTTT. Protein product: CASSQPVGPAGELFF.

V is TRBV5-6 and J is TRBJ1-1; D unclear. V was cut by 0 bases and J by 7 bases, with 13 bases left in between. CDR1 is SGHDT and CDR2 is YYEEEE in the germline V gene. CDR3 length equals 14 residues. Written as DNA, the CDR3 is TGTGCCAGCAGCTTGGGCGGGAGCCGTTTTGAAGCTTTCTTT. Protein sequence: CASSLGGSRFEAFF.

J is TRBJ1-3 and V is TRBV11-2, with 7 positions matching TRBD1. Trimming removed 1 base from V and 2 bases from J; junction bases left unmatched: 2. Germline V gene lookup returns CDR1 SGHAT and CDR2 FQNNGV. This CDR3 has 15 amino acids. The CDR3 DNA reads TGTGCCAGCAGCTTAGGGCAGGGGGCTGGAAACACCATATATTTT. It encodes CASSLGQGAGNTIYF.

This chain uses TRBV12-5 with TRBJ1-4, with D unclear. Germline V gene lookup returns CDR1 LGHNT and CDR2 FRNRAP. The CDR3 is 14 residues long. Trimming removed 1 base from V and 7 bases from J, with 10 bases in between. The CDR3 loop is CASGLGHRGEKLFF. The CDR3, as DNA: TGTGCTAGTGGTTTGGGCCATCGGGGTGAAAAACTGTTTTTT.

CDR3 sequence reads: CSVGRDRGPYEQYF. In DNA form, the CDR3 reads TGCAGCGTTGGCCGGGACAGGGGTCCTTACGAGCAGTACTTC. V is TRBV29-1 and J is TRBJ2-7; TRBD1 agrees at 10 bases. V lost 4 bases, J lost 4 bases, and 7 bases stayed unmatched. Germline V gene lookup returns CDR1 SQVTM and CDR2 ANQGSEA. The CDR3 is 14 amino acids.

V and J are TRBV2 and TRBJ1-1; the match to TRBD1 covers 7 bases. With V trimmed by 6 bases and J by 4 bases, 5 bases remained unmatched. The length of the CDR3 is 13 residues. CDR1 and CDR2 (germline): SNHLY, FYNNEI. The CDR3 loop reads CASRYRGGTEAFF. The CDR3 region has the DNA TGTGCCAGCAGATACAGGGGAGGCACTGAAGCTTTCTTT.

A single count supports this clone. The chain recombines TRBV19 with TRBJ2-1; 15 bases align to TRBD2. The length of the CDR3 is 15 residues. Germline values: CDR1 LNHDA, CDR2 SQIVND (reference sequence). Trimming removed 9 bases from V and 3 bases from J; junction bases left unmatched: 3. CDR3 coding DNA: TGTGCCAGCAGGGGACTAGCGGGGGGCTACAATGAGCAGTTCTTC. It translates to CASRGLAGGYNEQFF.

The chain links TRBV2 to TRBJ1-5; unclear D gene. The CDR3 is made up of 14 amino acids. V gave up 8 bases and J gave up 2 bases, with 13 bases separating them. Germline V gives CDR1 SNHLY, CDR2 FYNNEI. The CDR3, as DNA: TGTGCCAGCCAAGGGCCGGGAGGCAATCAGCCCCAGCATTTT. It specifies CASQGPGGNQPQHF.

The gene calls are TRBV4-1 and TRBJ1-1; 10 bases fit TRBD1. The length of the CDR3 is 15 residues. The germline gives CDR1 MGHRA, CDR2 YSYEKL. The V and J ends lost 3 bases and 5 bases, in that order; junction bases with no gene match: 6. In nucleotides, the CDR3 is TGCGCCAGCAGCCACCTGGACAGGGGGTGGACTGAAGCTTTCTTT. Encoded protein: CASSHLDRGWTEAFF.

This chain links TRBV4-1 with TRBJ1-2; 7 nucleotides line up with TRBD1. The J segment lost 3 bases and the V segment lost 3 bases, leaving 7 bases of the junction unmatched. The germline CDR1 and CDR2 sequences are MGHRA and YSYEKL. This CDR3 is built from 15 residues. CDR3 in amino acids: CASSHQPGTDYGYTF. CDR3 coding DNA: TGCGCCAGCAGCCATCAACCGGGGACAGACTATGGCTACACCTTC.

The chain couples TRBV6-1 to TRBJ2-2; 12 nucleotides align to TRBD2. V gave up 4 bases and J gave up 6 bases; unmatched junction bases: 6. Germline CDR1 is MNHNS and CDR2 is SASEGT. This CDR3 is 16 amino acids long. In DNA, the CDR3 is TGTGCCAGCAGTGCTACCGGACTAGCGGGGTCCGGGGAGCTGTTTTTT. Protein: CASSATGLAGSGELFF.

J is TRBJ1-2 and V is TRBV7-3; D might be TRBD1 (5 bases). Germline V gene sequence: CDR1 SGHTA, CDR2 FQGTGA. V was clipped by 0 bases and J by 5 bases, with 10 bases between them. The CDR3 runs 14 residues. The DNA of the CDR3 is TGTGCCAGCAGCTTAACAGGGGCTGGGTATGGCTACACCTTC. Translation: CASSLTGAGYGYTF.

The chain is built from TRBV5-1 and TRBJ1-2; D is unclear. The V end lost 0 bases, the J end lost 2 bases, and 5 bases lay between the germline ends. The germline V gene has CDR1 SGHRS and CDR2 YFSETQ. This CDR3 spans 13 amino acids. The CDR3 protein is CASSLERNYGYTF. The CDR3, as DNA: TGCGCCAGCAGCTTGGAACGGAACTATGGCTACACCTTC.

The chain's CDR3 is CASSIDLAQGPVYGYTF. DNA of the CDR3: TGTGCCAGTAGTATAGACTTGGCGCAGGGGCCTGTCTATGGCTACACCTTC. This chain connects TRBV19 to TRBJ1-2; D is possibly TRBD1 (6 bases). Between the trimmed V and J ends, which lost 0 bases and 4 bases, there was a span of 18 bases. Germline V gene data show CDR1 as LNHDA and CDR2 as SQIVND (reference sequence). This CDR3 is 17 amino acids long.

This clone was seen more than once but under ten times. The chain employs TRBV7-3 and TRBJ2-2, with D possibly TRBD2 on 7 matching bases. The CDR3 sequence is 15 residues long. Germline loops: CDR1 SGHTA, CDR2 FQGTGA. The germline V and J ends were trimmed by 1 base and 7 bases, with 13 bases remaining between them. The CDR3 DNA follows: TGTGCCAGCAGCTTAATGGCGGGGGCGAGCGGGGAGCTGTTTTTT. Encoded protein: CASSLMAGASGELFF.

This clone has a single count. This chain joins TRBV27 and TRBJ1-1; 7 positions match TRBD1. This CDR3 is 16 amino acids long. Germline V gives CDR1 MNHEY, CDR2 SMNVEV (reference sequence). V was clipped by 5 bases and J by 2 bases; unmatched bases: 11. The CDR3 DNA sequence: TGTGCCAGCAGTGGGGGGCCGGGACAGACAAACACTGAAGCTTTCTTT. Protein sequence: CASSGGPGQTNTEAFF.

CDR3: CASSEDARGSIFF. The CDR3 region has the DNA TGTGCCAGCAGTGAGGATGCGCGGGGTAGCATTTTCTTT. The genes are TRBV2 and TRBJ1-1; D ambiguous. The CDR3 has 13 residues. Germline assignment: CDR1 SNHLY and CDR2 FYNNEI. Trimming took off 3 bases at V and 13 bases at J, with 18 bases between the two ends.

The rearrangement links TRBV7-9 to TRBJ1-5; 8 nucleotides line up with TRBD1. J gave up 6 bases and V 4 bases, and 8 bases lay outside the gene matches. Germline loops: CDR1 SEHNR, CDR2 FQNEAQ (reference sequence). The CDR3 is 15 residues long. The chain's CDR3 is CASSSGTGRSQPQHF. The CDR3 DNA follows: TGTGCCAGCAGCTCCGGGACAGGTCGTTCTCAGCCCCAGCATTTT.

The CDR3 DNA is TGCGCCAGCAGCCCACCGCCGGGACTAGCGGGGGGTTTGGGGGAGCAGTACTTC. This codes for CASSPPPGLAGGLGEQYF. The rearrangement joins TRBV5-1 to TRBJ2-7; 15 bases align to TRBD2. Germline CDR1 is SGHRS and CDR2 is YFSETQ. J gave up 7 bases and V 4 bases, and 15 bases lay outside the gene matches. This CDR3 region has 18 residues.

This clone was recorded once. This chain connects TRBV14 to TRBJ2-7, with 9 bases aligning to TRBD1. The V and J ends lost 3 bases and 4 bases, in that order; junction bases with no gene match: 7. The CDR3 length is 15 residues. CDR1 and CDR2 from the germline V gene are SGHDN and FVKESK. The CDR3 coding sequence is TGTGCCAGCAGCCACCCGGGACAGGGAATTTACGAGCAGTACTTC. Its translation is CASSHPGQGIYEQYF.

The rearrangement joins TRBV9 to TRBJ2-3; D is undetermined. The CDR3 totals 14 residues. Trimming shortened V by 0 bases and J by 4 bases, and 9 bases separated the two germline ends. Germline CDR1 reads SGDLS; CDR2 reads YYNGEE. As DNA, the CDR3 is TGTGCCAGCAGCGTAGGTAGTCCGCCAGATACGCAGTATTTT. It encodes CASSVGSPPDTQYF.

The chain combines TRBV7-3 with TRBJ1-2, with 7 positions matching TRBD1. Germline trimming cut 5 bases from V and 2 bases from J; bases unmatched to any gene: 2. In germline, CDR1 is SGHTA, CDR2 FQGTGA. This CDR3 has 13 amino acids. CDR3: CASSRGGNYGYTF. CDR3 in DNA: TGTGCCAGCAGCCGAGGGGGCAACTATGGCTACACCTTC.